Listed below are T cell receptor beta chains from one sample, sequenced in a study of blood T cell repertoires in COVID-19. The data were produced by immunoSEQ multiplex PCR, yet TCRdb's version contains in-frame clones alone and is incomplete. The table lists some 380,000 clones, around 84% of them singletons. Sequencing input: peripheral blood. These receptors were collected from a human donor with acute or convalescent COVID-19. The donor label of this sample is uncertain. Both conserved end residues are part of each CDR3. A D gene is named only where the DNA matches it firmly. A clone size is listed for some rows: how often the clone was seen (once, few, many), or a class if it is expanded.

DNA: TGTGCCAGCTCACCACAAGGGACAGGGAGGGGTAGCACTGAAGCTTTCTTT; CDR3: CASSPQGTGRGSTEAFF; V: TRBV18; J: TRBJ1-1; size: .; D: TRBD1
DNA: TGTGCCAGTAGCCTTACGGGATCCTATAATTCACCCCTCCACTTT; CDR3: CASSLTGSYNSPLHF; V: TRBV2; J: TRBJ1-6; size: .; D: .
DNA: TGTGCCAGTAAAATCGGTATTGGTAACGGAAACACCATATATTTT; CDR3: CASKIGIGNGNTIYF; V: TRBV19; J: TRBJ1-3; size: .; D: .
DNA: TGTGCCAGTAGTAGATACAGGGGAGGTACTGAGCAGTTCTTC; CDR3: CASSRYRGGTEQFF; V: TRBV19; J: TRBJ2-1; size: .; D: .
DNA: TGTGCCAGCAGGAGACAGGGAGAGACCCAGTACTTC; CDR3: CASRRQGETQYF; V: TRBV6-5; J: TRBJ2-5; size: .; D: TRBD1
DNA: TGTGCCAGCAGTCTGGACGGGACAGGAGCCTACGAGCAGTACTTC; CDR3: CASSLDGTGAYEQYF; V: TRBV6-5; J: TRBJ2-7; size: .; D: TRBD1
DNA: TGTGCCAGCAGTTTCACCGGACTGAGCACAGATACGCAGTATTTT; CDR3: CASSFTGLSTDTQYF; V: TRBV6-2/TRBV6-3; J: TRBJ2-3; size: .; D: .
DNA: TGTGCCAGCAGCTCAGACAGGGGAAGTAATGAAAAACTGTTTTTT; CDR3: CASSSDRGSNEKLFF; V: TRBV7-2; J: TRBJ1-4; size: few; D: TRBD1
DNA: TGTGCCAGCAGTTTCAATGGGGGCAATGCCCCAGATACGCAGTATTTT; CDR3: CASSFNGGNAPDTQYF; V: TRBV27; J: TRBJ2-3; size: .; D: .
DNA: TGCGCCAGCAGCCAAGAACTCGGTCAAAATTCACCCCTCCACTTT; CDR3: CASSQELGQNSPLHF; V: TRBV4-1; J: TRBJ1-6; size: once; D: .